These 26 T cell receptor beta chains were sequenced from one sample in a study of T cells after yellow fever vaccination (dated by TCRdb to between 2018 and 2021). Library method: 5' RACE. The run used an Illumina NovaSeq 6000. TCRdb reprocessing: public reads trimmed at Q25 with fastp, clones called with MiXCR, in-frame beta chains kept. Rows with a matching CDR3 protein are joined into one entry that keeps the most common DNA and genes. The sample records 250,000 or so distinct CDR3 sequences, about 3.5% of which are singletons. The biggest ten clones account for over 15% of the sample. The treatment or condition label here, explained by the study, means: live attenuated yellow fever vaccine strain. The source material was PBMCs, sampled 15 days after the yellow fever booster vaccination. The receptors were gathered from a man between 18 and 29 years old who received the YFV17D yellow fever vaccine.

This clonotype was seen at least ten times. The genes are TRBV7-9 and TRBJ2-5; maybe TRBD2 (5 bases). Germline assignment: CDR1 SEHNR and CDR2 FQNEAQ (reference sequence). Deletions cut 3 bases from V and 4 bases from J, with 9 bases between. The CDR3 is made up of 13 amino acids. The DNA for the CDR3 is TGTGCCAGCAGCTTTTTGACTATAGAGACCCAGTACTTC. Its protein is CASSFLTIETQYF.

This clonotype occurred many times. The CDR3 reads CASSPRGGGADTQYF. The CDR3 region has the DNA TGTGCCAGCTCCCCCCGCGGCGGGGGGGCAGATACGCAGTATTTT. V is TRBV18 and J is TRBJ2-3; 9 nucleotides line up with TRBD2. V shed 6 bases, J shed 4 bases, and the junction held 8 bases outside the gene matches. This CDR3 is built from 15 residues. From germline, CDR1 is KGHSH and CDR2 LQKENI. Based on the CDR3 plus reference TRBV18 and TRBJ2-3, the full variable domain is NAGVMQNPRHLVRRRGQEARLRCSPMKGHSHVYWYRQLPEEGLKFMVYLQKENIIDESGMPKERFSAEFPKEGPSILRIQQVVRGDSAAYFCASSPRGGGADTQYFGPGTRLTVL.

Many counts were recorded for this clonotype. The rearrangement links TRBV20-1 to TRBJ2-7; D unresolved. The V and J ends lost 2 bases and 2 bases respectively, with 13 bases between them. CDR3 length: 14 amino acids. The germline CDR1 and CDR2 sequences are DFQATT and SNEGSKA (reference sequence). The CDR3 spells CSARTPYLTYEQYV. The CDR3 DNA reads TGCAGTGCTAGAACCCCCTACTTAACCTACGAGCAGTACGTC.

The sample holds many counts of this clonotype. The CDR3 loop reads CASSQDFRSGGANEQFF. Here the CDR3 DNA reads TGCGCCAGCAGCCAAGATTTTAGGAGCGGGGGGGCCAATGAGCAGTTCTTC. The chain has TRBV4-1 and TRBJ2-1; 10 positions agree with TRBD2. This CDR3 has 17 residues. Germline assignment: CDR1 MGHRA and CDR2 YSYEKL. The trim removed 0 bases at V and 6 bases at J, leaving 8 bases unmatched.

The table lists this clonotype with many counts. CDR3 DNA sequence: TGTGCCAGCAGCAAATCTGTCCAGCGGGGAGTCTACGAGCAGTACTTC. Amino acid sequence: CASSKSVQRGVYEQYF. The rearrangement joins TRBV21-1 to TRBJ2-7; the table assigns TRBD1, which was not confirmed against the DNA. TRBV21-1 is recorded as a pseudogene. This CDR3 has 16 amino acids.

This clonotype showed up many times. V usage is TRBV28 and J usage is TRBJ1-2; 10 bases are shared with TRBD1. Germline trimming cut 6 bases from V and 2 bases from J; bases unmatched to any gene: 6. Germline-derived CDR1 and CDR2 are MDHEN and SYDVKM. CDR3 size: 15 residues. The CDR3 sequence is CASRDPGQGNYGYTF. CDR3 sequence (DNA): TGTGCCAGCAGGGACCCGGGACAGGGGAACTATGGCTACACCTTC.

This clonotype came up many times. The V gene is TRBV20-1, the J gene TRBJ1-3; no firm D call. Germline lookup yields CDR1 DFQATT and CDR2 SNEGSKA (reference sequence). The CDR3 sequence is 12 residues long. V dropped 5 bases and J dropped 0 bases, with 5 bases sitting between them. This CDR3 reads CSAYDSGNTIYF. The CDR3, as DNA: TGCAGTGCTTATGACTCTGGAAACACCATATATTTT.

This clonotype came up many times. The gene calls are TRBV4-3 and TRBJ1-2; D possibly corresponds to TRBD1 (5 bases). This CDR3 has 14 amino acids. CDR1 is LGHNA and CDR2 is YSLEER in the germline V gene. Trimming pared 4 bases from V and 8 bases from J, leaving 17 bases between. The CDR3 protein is CASSPVRGAGGYTF. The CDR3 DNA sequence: TGCGCCAGCAGCCCCGTCCGAGGGGCTGGGGGCTACACCTTC.

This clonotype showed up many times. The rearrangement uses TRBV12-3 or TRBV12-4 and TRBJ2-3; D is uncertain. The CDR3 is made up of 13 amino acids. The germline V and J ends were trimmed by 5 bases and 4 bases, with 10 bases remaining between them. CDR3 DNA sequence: TGTGCCAGCAGTGTCCTTCTCGCAGATACGCAGTATTTT. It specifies CASSVLLADTQYF.

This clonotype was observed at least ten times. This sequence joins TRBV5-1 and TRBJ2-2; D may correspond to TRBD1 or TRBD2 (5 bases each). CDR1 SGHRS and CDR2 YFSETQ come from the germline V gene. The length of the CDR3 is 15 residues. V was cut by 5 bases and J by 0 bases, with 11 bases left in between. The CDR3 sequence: CASSSGASNTGELFF. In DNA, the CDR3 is TGCGCCAGCAGTTCCGGGGCCTCGAACACCGGGGAGCTGTTTTTT. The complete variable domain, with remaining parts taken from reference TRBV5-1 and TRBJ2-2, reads KAGVTQTPRYLIKTRGQQVTLSCSPISGHRSVSWYQQTPGQGLQFLFEYFSETQRNKGNFPGRFSGRQFSNSRSEMNVSTLELGDSALYLCASSSGASNTGELFFGEGSRLTVL.

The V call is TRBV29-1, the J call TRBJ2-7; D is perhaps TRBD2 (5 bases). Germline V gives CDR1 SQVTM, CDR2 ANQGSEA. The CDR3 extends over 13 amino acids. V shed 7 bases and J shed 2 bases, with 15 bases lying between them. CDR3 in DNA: TGCAGCGCCGGGAAAGGCCCTCCCTACGAGCAGTACTTC. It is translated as CSAGKGPPYEQYF.

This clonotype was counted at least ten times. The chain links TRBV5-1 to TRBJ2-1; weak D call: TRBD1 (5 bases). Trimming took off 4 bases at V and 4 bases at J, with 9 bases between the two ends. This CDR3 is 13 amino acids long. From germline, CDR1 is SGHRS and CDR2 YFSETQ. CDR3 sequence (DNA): TGCGCCAGCAGCGAACAGGAATACAATGAGCAGTTCTTC. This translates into CASSEQEYNEQFF.

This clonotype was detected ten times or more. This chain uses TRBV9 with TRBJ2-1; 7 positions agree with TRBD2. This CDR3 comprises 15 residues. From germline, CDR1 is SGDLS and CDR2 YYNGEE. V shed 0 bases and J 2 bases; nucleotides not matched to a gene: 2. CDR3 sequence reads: CASSVEGLAYNEQFF. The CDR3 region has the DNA TGTGCCAGCAGCGTAGAAGGACTAGCCTACAATGAGCAGTTCTTC.

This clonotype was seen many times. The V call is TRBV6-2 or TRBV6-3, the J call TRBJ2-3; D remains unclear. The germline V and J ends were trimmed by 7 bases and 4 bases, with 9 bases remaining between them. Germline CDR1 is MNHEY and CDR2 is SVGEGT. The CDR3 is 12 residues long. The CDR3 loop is CASKVGSDTQYF. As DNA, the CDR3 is TGTGCCAGCAAGGTCGGTTCAGATACGCAGTATTTT.

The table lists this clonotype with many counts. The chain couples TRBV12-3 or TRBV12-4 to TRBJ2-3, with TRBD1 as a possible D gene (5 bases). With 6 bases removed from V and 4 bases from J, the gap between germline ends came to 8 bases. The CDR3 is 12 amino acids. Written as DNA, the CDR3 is TGTGCCAGCAGCAGGGAATCAGATACGCAGTATTTT. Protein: CASSRESDTQYF.

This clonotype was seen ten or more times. The CDR3 DNA sequence: TGTGCCAGCAGCTTGGTTGGCGGGGCGGACACTGAAGCTTTCTTT. Encoded protein: CASSLVGGADTEAFF. The chain recombines TRBV13 with TRBJ1-1, with D perhaps TRBD1 (5 bases). Germline values: CDR1 PRHDT, CDR2 FYEKMQ (reference sequence). The CDR3 has 15 residues. Trimming left V 3 bases short and J 3 bases short, with 14 bases between.

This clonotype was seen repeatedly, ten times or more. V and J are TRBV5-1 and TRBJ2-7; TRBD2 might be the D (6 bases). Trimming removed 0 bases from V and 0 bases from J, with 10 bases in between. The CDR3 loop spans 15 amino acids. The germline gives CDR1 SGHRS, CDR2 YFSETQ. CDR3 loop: CASSLVEGYSYEQYF. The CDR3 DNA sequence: TGCGCCAGCAGCTTGGTGGAGGGCTACTCCTACGAGCAGTACTTC.

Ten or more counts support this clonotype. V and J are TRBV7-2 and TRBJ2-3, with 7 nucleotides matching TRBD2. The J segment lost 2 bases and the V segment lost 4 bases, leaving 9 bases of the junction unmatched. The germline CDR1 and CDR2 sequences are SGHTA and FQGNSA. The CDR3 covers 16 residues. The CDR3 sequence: CASSSYSGGLTDTQYF. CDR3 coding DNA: TGTGCCAGCAGCTCGTACTCGGGGGGACTCACAGATACGCAGTATTTT.

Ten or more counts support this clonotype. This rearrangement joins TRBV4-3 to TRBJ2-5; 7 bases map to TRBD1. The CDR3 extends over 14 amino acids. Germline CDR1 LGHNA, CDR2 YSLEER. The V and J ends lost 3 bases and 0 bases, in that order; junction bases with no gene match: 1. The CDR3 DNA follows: TGCGCCAGCAGCCAGGGACAGTACCAAGAGACCCAGTACTTC. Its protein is CASSQGQYQETQYF.

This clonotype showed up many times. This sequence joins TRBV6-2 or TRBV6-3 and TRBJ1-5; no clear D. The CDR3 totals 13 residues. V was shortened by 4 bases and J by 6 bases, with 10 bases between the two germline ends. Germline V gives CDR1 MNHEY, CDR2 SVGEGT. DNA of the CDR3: TGTGCCAGCAGTTCAGAGATTGGTCAGCCCCAGCATTTT. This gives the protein CASSSEIGQPQHF.

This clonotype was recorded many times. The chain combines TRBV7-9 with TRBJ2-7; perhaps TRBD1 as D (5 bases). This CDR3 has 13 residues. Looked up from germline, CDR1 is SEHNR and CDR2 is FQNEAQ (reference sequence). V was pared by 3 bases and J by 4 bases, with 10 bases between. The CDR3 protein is CASSFAGRYEQYV. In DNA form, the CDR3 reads TGTGCCAGCAGCTTCGCAGGGCGGTACGAGCAGTACGTC.

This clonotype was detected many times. The CDR3 protein is CASSVNHPDTSPLHF. The CDR3 nucleotides read TGTGCCAGCAGTGTGAACCACCCCGACACTTCACCCCTCCACTTT. This chain uses TRBV2 with TRBJ1-6; the D is unclear. The CDR3 sequence is 15 residues long. Germline CDR1 reads SNHLY; CDR2 reads FYNNEI. V lost 4 bases and J lost 9, with 16 bases in between.

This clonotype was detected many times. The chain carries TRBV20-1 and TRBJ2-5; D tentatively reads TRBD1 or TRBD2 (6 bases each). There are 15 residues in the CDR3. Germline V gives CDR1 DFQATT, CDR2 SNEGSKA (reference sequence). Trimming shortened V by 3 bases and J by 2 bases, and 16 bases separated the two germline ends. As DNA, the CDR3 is TGCAGTGCTAGGCGTTTCGGGGGCAATCAAGAGACCCAGTACTTC. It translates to CSARRFGGNQETQYF.

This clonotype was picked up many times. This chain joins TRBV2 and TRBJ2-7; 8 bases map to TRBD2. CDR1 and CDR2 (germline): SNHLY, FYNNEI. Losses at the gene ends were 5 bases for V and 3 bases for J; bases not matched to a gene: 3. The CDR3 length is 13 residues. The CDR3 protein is CASSIRGGYEQYV. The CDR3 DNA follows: TGTGCCAGCAGTATCCGGGGGGGCTACGAGCAGTACGTC.

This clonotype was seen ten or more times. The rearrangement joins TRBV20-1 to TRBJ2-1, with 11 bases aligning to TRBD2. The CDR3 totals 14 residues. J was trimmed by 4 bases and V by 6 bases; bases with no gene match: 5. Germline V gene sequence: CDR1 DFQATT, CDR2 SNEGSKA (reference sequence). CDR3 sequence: CSATLAGAYNEQFF. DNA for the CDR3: TGCAGTGCGACACTAGCGGGGGCTTACAATGAGCAGTTCTTC.

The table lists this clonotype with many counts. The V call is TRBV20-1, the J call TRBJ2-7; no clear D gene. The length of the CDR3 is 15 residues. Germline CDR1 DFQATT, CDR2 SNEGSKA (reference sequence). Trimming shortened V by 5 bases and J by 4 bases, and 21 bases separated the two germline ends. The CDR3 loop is CSAWGRMGVQYEQYF. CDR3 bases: TGCAGTGCTTGGGGTCGTATGGGTGTTCAATACGAGCAGTACTTC.